This T cell receptor (beta chain) derives from a study of blood T cell repertoires in COVID-19. About the study: Sites across the United States, Italy and Spain contributed samples from acute and convalescent COVID-19.

Sequencing used immunoSEQ multiplex PCR; TCRdb keeps in-frame clones, though not all of them. The table records 55,000 to 60,000 clones, around 84% of them present only once. The length of the CDR3 is 14 residues. V dropped 6 bases and J dropped 5 bases, with 16 bases sitting between them. Germline CDR1 and CDR2: SGHTA and FQGNSA. This chain links TRBV7-2 with TRBJ2-5; a weak D match, TRBD2 (6 bases). The sample taken for sequencing was peripheral blood. This TCR was recovered from a man between 65 and 85 years old with active COVID-19. CDR3: CASSLRAGQETQYF. CDR3 coding DNA: TGTGCCAGCAGTTTGAGGGCGGGGCAGGAGACCCAGTACTTC.